One sample yielded the 18 T cell receptor beta chains listed below, sequenced in a study of cytomegalovirus exposure and HLA in healthy donors. PCR involved 60 Vbeta and 13 Jbeta primers. TCRdb's copy holds only in-frame clones and misses some; the assay was immunoSEQ multiplex PCR. The sample has 95,000 to 150,000 clones; around 85% are singletons. Sequenced input: PBMCs. These receptors were obtained from a man aged 25-45 years in good health and CMV-seronegative.

The V gene is TRBV7-9, the J gene TRBJ1-4, with unresolved D. The ends were cut back, 5 bases at V and 8 bases at J, with 12 bases in the middle. Germline V gene data show CDR1 as SEHNR and CDR2 as FQNEAQ (reference sequence). The CDR3 is 13 amino acids. The CDR3 protein is CASSPREREKLFF. The CDR3, as DNA: TGTGCCAGCAGCCCCCGAGAGCGCGAAAAACTGTTTTTT.

The V call is TRBV4-3, the J call TRBJ2-7; possible D gene TRBD2, 6 bases. Trimming left V 0 bases short and J 3 bases short, with 12 bases between. Per the germline V gene, CDR1 is LGHNA and CDR2 is YSLEER. The length of the CDR3 is 15 residues. CDR3 amino acids: CASSQDGSGFYEQYF. CDR3 sequence (DNA): TGCGCCAGCAGCCAAGACGGGAGCGGCTTCTACGAGCAGTACTTC.

This chain links TRBV7-8 with TRBJ2-7; D is ambiguous. CDR1 and CDR2 from the germline V gene are SGHVS and FQNEAQ. This CDR3 is built from 16 residues. With 6 bases removed from V and 5 bases from J, the gap between germline ends came to 23 bases. CDR3 amino acids: CASSPVRDISPHEQYF. The DNA of the CDR3 is TGTGCCAGCAGTCCCGTCCGTGACATAAGTCCCCACGAGCAGTACTTC.

The chain carries TRBV2 and TRBJ2-3; D is uncertain. The CDR3 has 14 residues. Between the trimmed V and J ends, which lost 6 bases and 1 base, there was a span of 11 bases. Germline V gives CDR1 SNHLY, CDR2 FYNNEI. The CDR3 sequence is CASSANQGTDTQYF. CDR3 DNA: TGTGCCAGCAGCGCTAACCAGGGCACAGATACGCAGTATTTT.

The chain uses TRBV27 and TRBJ2-3, with 7 bases aligning to TRBD2. The ends lost 5 bases at V and 7 bases at J; junction bases unmatched: 15. The CDR3 totals 16 residues. CDR1 and CDR2 (germline): MNHEY, SMNVEV (reference sequence). The chain's CDR3 is CASSPRSLAVMNTQYF. The CDR3 DNA follows: TGTGCCAGCAGTCCCAGGTCCCTAGCGGTGATGAATACGCAGTATTTT.

This clone was counted many times. The J gene is TRBJ1-5, the V gene TRBV11-2, with 8 bases identical to TRBD1. The CDR3 length is 15 residues. J lost 1 base, V lost 1 base, and 0 bases had no gene match. Germline V lookup: CDR1 SGHAT, CDR2 FQNNGV. The CDR3 loop is CASSLGTGSNQPQHF. CDR3 bases: TGTGCCAGCAGCTTAGGGACAGGGAGCAATCAGCCCCAGCATTTT. Using reference TRBV11-2 and TRBJ1-5 for the parts outside the CDR3, the full variable domain is EAGVAQSPRYKIIEKRQSVAFWCNPISGHATLYWYQQILGQGPKLLIQFQNNGVVDDSQLPKDRFSAERLKGVDSTLKIQPAKLEDSAVYLCASSLGTGSNQPQHFGDGTRLSIL.

This clone was detected only once. The chain links TRBV27 to TRBJ1-1; D ambiguous. Looked up from germline, CDR1 is MNHEY and CDR2 is SMNVEV (reference sequence). The CDR3 sequence is 12 residues long. V dropped 6 bases and J dropped 1 base, with 6 bases sitting between them. Here the CDR3 DNA reads TGTGCCAGCAGGAGGGCGAACACTGAAGCTTTCTTT. It codes for CASRRANTEAFF.

The chain is built from TRBV7-2 and TRBJ2-7; TRBD2 agrees at 15 bases. Germline trimming cut 8 bases from V and 4 bases from J; bases unmatched to any gene: 3. CDR3 length: 14 amino acids. Germline-derived CDR1 and CDR2 are SGHTA and FQGNSA. DNA for the CDR3: TGTGCCAGCGGACTAGCGGGGGGGCCTTACGAGCAGTACTTC. Translation gives CASGLAGGPYEQYF.

The V and J genes are TRBV28 and TRBJ2-1; TRBD2 agrees at 7 bases. Germline-derived CDR1 and CDR2 are MDHEN and SYDVKM. J was trimmed by 2 bases and V by 9 bases; bases with no gene match: 4. This CDR3 region has 13 residues. Here the CDR3 reads CASSSGAYNEQFF. The CDR3, as DNA: TGTGCCAGTTCGAGCGGGGCCTACAATGAGCAGTTCTTC.

This chain links TRBV9 with TRBJ2-7; 8 bases fit TRBD2. The CDR3 loop spans 15 amino acids. CDR1 SGDLS and CDR2 YYNGEE come from the germline V gene. The V segment lost 3 bases and the J segment 5 bases; nucleotides outside the gene matches: 10. As DNA, the CDR3 is TGTGCCAGCAGCGAGCACGAGGGGCGGGGGGACGAGCAGTACTTC. The encoded protein is CASSEHEGRGDEQYF.

The J gene is TRBJ2-5, the V gene TRBV9; D is possibly TRBD2 (7 bases). CDR3 length equals 16 residues. CDR1 SGDLS and CDR2 YYNGEE come from the germline V gene. V was clipped by 0 bases and J by 5 bases, with 17 bases between them. The CDR3 is CASSVAGGVGLETQYF. Written as DNA, the CDR3 is TGTGCCAGCAGCGTAGCGGGGGGCGTAGGGTTGGAGACCCAGTACTTC.

This clone has just one count. The chain employs TRBV11-2 and TRBJ2-2, with 9 bases matching TRBD1. Germline CDR1 reads SGHAT; CDR2 reads FQNNGV. The CDR3 runs 17 residues. Losses at the gene ends were 1 base for V and 6 bases for J; bases not matched to a gene: 9. CDR3 nucleotide sequence: TGTGCCAGCAGCTTAGGCCCCGGGACAGGGAGGGCCGGGGAGCTGTTTTTT. This translates into CASSLGPGTGRAGELFF.

This sequence joins TRBV19 and TRBJ1-2; 8 positions match TRBD1. The V segment lost 9 bases and the J segment 7 bases; nucleotides outside the gene matches: 10. The CDR3 contains 13 residues. Germline CDR1 is LNHDA and CDR2 is SQIVND (reference sequence). The CDR3, as DNA: TGTGCCAGCATGGACAGGGAGGAGCGTGGCTACACCTTC. This gives the protein CASMDREERGYTF.

V gene TRBV28 combines with J gene TRBJ1-4, with 7 bases identical to TRBD1. CDR1 is MDHEN and CDR2 is SYDVKM in the germline V gene. The V segment lost 6 bases and the J segment 2 bases; nucleotides outside the gene matches: 3. The CDR3 consists of 14 residues. CDR3 in DNA: TGTGCCAGCAGCATACAGGGGACTAATGAAAAACTGTTTTTT. This sequence encodes CASSIQGTNEKLFF. The variable domain in full, completed from reference TRBV28 and TRBJ1-4, reads DVKVTQSSRYLVKRTGEKVFLECVQDMDHENMFWYRQDPGLGLRLIYFSYDVKMKEKGDIPEGYSVSREKKERFSLILESASTNQTSMYLCASSIQGTNEKLFFGSGTQLSVL.

CDR3 residues: CARGVTRTDTQYF. The CDR3 nucleotides are TGTGCCCGGGGGGTGACCCGCACAGATACGCAGTATTTT. The J gene is TRBJ2-3, the V gene TRBV30; 7 nucleotides match TRBD2. J gave up 1 base and V 8 bases, and 6 bases lay outside the gene matches. The germline gives CDR1 GTSNPN, CDR2 SVGIG (reference sequence). This CDR3 spans 13 amino acids.

V gene TRBV5-1 combines with J gene TRBJ2-7; 8 bases match TRBD1. Looked up from germline, CDR1 is SGHRS and CDR2 is YFSETQ. CDR3 size: 14 residues. Trimming at V came to 6 bases and at J to 0 bases, leaving 5 bases not matched to a gene. CDR3 nucleotides: TGCGCCAGCACCCAGACAGGGGCCTCCTACGAGCAGTACTTC. Translation: CASTQTGASYEQYF.

This sequence joins TRBV18 and TRBJ2-7; 7 bases line up with TRBD1. The CDR3 totals 14 residues. Germline V gene lookup returns CDR1 KGHSH and CDR2 LQKENI. Losses at the gene ends were 4 bases for V and 0 bases for J; bases not matched to a gene: 3. The CDR3 coding sequence is TGTGCCAGCTCACTCGGGACAGCCTCCTACGAGCAGTACTTC. Amino acids: CASSLGTASYEQYF.

CDR3 in DNA: TGTGCCAGACACCCCAAGGCCGACAGGGGCGACACTGAAGCTTTCTTT. Translating it yields CARHPKADRGDTEAFF. The chain combines TRBV11-2 with TRBJ1-1; 8 positions agree with TRBD1. The CDR3 is 16 amino acids. Trimming removed 9 bases from V and 3 bases from J; junction bases left unmatched: 15. Germline V gives CDR1 SGHAT, CDR2 FQNNGV.